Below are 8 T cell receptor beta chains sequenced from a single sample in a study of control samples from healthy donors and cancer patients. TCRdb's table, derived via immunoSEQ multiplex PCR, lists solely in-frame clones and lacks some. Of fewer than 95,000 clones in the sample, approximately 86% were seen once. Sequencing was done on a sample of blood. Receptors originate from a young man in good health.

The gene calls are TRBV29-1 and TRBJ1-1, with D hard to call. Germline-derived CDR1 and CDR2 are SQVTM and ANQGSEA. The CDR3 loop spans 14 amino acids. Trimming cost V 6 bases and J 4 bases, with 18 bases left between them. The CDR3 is CSVRLGISSTEAFF. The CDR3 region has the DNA TGCAGCGTCCGACTGGGGATCTCAAGCACTGAAGCTTTCTTT.

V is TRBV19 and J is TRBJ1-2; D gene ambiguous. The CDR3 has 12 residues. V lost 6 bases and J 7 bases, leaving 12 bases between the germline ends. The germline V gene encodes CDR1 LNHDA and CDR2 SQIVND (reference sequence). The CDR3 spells CASRAPIGGYTF. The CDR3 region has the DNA TGTGCCAGTAGAGCCCCTATTGGTGGCTACACCTTC.

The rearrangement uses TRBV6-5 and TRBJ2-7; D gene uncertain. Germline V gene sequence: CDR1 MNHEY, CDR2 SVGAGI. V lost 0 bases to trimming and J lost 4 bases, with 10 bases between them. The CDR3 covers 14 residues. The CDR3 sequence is CASSYSAVNYEQYF. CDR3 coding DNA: TGTGCCAGCAGTTACTCGGCAGTGAATTACGAGCAGTACTTC.

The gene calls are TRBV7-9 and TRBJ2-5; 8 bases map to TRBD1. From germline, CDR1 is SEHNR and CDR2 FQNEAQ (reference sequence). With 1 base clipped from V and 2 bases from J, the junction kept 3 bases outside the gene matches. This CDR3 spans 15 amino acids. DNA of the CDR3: TGTGCCAGCAGCTTAGGGCGACAGGGGCAAGAGACCCAGTACTTC. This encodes CASSLGRQGQETQYF.

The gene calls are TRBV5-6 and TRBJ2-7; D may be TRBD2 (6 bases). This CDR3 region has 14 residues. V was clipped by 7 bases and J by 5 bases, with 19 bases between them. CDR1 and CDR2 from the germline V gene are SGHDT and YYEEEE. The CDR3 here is CASAPPWRVDEQYF. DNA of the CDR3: TGTGCCAGCGCCCCGCCCTGGAGGGTGGACGAGCAGTACTTC. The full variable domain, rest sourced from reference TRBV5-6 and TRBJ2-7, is DAGVTQSPTHLIKTRGQQVTLRCSPKSGHDTVSWYQQALGQGPQFIFQYYEEEERQRGNFPDRFSGHQFPNYSSELNVNALLLGDSALYLCASAPPWRVDEQYFGPGTRLTVT.

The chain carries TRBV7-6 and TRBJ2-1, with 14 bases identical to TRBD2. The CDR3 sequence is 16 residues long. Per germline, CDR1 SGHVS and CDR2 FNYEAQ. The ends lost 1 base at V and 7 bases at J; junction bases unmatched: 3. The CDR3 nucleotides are TGTGCCAGCAGCTTAGGGACTAGCGGGGGGAGGAATGAGCAGTTCTTC. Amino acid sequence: CASSLGTSGGRNEQFF.

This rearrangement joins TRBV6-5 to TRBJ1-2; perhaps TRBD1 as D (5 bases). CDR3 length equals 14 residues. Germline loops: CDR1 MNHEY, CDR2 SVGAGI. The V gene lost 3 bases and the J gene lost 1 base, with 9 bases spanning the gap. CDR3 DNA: TGTGCCAGCAGTTATGGGGGTTTTAACTATGGCTACACCTTC. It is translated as CASSYGGFNYGYTF.

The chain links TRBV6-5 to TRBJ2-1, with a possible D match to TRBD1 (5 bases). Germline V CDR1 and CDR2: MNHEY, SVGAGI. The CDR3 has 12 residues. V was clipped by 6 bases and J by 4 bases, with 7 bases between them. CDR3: CASSPGYNEQFF. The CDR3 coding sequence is TGTGCCAGCAGCCCAGGGTACAATGAGCAGTTCTTC.